This T cell receptor beta chain was recorded in a study of molecular identifiers for immune sequencing clone quantification. Using its own MiXCR run on the PCR reads, TCRdb lists one record per CDR3 protein. The table shows under 650,000 distinct CDR3 sequences, with about 20% occurring only once. Naive CD8 T cells, phenotype CD8+CD4-CCR7+CD45RA+, were sorted. The CDR3 covers 17 residues. V lost 5 bases, J lost 0 bases, and 17 bases lay in between. CDR1 SEHNR and CDR2 FQNEAQ come from the germline V gene (reference sequence). In its sample, this clonotype was seen many times. The J gene is TRBJ1-3, the V gene TRBV7-9; tentatively, D is TRBD1 (5 bases). Specimen: naive CD8+ T cells from blood, with Jurkat cell RNA spiked in. Subset of the sample: FACS-sorted CD8+CD4-CCR7+CD45RA+ naive T cells. This receptor was identified in a human donor in good health. Some libraries in this study had Jurkat cell RNA spiked in. The CDR3 sequence: CASSTSGTAVSGNTIYF. The CDR3 region has the DNA TGTGCCAGCAGCACATCCGGGACGGCCGTCTCTGGAAACACCATATATTTT.